These 5 T cell receptor beta chains were all obtained from the same sample, sequenced in a study of cytomegalovirus exposure and HLA in healthy donors. Here immunoSEQ multiplex PCR was the method, and the copy in TCRdb shows in-frame clones only, minus some. The table includes tens of thousands of clones, 85% to 95% detected once. Sequences were obtained from PBMCs. The receptor set was obtained from a woman between 18 and 29 years old in good health and CMV-seronegative.

This clone appeared a few times. In the same sample, other DNA sequences code for this CDR3. The chain uses TRBV9 and TRBJ2-7; D not resolved. Germline CDR1 is SGDLS and CDR2 is YYNGEE. V was cut by 0 bases and J by 0 bases, with 7 bases left in between. The CDR3 length is 14 residues. This CDR3 reads CASSVGQSSYEQYF. DNA of the CDR3: TGTGCCAGCAGCGTAGGGCAAAGCTCCTACGAGCAGTACTTC.

The chain uses TRBV5-6 and TRBJ1-2; D is uncertain. The CDR3 consists of 13 residues. Looked up from germline, CDR1 is SGHDT and CDR2 is YYEEEE. V was trimmed by 1 base and J by 6 bases, leaving 10 bases between them. The CDR3 nucleotides read TGTGCCAGCAGCTTGCCGACGGGTGATGGCTACACCTTC. Its protein is CASSLPTGDGYTF.

V usage is TRBV28 and J usage is TRBJ1-5; a possible D gene is TRBD1 (6 bases). This CDR3 is built from 14 residues. V was shortened by 4 bases and J by 3 bases, with 10 bases between the two germline ends. Germline assignment: CDR1 MDHEN and CDR2 SYDVKM. Here the CDR3 DNA reads TGTGCCAGCAGTTCCAGGGGATTCAATCAGCCCCAGCATTTT. Translated, it gives CASSSRGFNQPQHF.

The chain joins TRBV4-3 to TRBJ2-5, with 8 nucleotides matching TRBD2. V lost 5 bases and J lost 7; bases outside the gene matches: 12. Germline V lookup: CDR1 LGHNA, CDR2 YSLEER. The CDR3 sequence is 15 residues long. CDR3 loop: CASSKGTRSFGTQYF. In nucleotides, the CDR3 is TGCGCCAGCAGCAAAGGGACTAGATCGTTCGGGACCCAGTACTTC.

The chain links TRBV4-1 to TRBJ2-1; TRBD2 agrees at 7 bases. V was pared by 3 bases and J by 3 bases, with 8 bases of the junction left unmatched. The V gene's germline CDR1 is MGHRA and CDR2 YSYEKL. The CDR3 sequence is 16 residues long. CDR3 sequence (DNA): TGCGCCAGCAGCCAGTATCGCCAGCGGGGCTACAATGAGCAGTTCTTC. Protein: CASSQYRQRGYNEQFF.